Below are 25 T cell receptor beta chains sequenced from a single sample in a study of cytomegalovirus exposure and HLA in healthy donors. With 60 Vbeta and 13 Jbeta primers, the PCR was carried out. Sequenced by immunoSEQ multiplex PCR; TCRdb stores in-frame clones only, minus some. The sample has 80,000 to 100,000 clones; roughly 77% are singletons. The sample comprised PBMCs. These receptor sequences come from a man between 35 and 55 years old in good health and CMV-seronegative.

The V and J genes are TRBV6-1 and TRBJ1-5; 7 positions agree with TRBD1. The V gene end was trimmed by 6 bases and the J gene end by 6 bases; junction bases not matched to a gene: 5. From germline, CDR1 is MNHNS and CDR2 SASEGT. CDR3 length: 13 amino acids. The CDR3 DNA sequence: TGTGCCAGCAGGCGAGACAGGGCTCAGCCCCAGCATTTT. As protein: CASRRDRAQPQHF.

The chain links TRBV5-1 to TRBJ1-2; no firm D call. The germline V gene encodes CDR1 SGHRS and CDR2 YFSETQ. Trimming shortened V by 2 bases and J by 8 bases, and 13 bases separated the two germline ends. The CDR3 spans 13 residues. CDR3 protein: CASSFRAGEGYTF. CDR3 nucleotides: TGCGCCAGCAGCTTCCGGGCCGGGGAAGGCTACACCTTC.

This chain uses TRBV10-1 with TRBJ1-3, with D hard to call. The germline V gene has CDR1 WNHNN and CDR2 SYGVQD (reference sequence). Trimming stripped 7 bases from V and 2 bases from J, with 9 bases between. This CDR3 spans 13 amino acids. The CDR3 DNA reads TGCGCCAGCATTTCAGTCCCTGGAAACACCATATATTTT. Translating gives CASISVPGNTIYF.

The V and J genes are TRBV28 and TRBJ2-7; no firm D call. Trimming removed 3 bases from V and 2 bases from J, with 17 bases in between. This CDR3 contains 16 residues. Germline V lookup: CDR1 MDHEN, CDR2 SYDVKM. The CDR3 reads CASSFHLAVLTYEQYF. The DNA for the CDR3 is TGTGCCAGCAGTTTCCATCTGGCGGTACTTACCTACGAGCAGTACTTC.

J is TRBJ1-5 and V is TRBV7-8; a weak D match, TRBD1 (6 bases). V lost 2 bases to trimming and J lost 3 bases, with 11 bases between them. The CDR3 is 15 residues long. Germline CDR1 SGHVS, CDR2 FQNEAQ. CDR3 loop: CASSLQDSNNQPQHF. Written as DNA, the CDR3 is TGTGCCAGCAGCTTACAGGACAGTAACAATCAGCCCCAGCATTTT. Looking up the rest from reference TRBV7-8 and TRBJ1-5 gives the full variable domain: GAGVSQSPRYKVAKRGQDVALRCDPISGHVSLFWYQQALGQGPEFLTYFQNEAQLDKSGLPSDRFFAERPEGSVSTLKIQRTQQEDSAVYLCASSLQDSNNQPQHFGDGTRLSIL.

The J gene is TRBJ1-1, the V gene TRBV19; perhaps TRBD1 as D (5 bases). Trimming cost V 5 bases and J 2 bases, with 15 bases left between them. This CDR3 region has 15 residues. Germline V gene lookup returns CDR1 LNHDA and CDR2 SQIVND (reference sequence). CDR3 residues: CASSAADKPNTEAFF. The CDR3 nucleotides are TGTGCCAGTAGTGCTGCGGACAAGCCAAACACTGAAGCTTTCTTT.

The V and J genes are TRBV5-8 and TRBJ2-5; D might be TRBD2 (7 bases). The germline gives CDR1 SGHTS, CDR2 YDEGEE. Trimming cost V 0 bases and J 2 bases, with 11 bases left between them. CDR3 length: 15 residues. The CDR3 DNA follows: TGTGCCAGCAGCTTGGAAGGGGGGGGGCAAGAGACCCAGTACTTC. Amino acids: CASSLEGGGQETQYF.

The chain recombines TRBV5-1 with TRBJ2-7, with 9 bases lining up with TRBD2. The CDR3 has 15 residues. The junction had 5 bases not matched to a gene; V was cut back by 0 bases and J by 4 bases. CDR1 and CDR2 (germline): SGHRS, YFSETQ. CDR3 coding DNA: TGCGCCAGCAGCTTGGGCCTAGCGGGGAGGTACGAGCAGTACTTC. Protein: CASSLGLAGRYEQYF.

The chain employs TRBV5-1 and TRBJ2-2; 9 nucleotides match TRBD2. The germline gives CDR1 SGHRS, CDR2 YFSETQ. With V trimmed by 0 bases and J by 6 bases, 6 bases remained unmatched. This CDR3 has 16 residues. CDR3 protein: CASSLARGGAAGELFF. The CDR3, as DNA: TGCGCCAGCAGCTTGGCCCGCGGGGGGGCCGCCGGGGAGCTGTTTTTT.

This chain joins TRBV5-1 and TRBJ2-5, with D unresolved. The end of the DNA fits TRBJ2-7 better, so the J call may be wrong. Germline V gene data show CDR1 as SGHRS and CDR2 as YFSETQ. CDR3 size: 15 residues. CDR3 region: CASSLALSPSYEQYF. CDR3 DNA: TGCGCCAGCAGCTTGGCCCTCTCCCCTTCCTACGAGCAGTACTTC.

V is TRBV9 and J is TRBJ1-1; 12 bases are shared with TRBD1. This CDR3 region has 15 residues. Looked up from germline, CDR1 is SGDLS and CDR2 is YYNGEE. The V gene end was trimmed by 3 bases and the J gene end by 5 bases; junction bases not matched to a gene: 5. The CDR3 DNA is TGTGCCAGCAGCGAGGGACAGGGGGCTAAAACTGAAGCTTTCTTT. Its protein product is CASSEGQGAKTEAFF.

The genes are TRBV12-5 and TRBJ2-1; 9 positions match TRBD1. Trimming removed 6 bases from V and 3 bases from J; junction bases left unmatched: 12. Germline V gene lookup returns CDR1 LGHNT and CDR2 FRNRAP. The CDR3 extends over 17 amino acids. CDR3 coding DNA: TGTGCTAGTGGCTCCGCCCCGGGACAGGGTTTCTACAATGAGCAGTTCTTC. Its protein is CASGSAPGQGFYNEQFF.

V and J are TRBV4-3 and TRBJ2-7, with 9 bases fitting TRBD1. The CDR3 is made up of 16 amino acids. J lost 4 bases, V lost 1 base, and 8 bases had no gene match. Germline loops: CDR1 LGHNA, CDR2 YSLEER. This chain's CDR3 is CASSQGMDRGLYEQYF. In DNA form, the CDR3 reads TGCGCCAGCAGCCAAGGGATGGACAGGGGTTTATACGAGCAGTACTTC.

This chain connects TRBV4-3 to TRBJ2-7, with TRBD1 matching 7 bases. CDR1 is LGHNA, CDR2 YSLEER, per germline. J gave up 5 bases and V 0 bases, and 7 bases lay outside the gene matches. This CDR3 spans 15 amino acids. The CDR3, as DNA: TGCGCCAGCAGCCAAGACGTGACAGGGTACAACGAGCAGTACTTC. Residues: CASSQDVTGYNEQYF.

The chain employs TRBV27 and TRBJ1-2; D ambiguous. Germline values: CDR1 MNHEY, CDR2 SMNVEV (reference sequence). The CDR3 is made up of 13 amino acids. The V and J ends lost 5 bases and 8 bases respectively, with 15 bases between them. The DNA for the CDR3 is TGTGCCAGCAGTAGCGGTATCCCTGGGGGCTACACCTTC. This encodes CASSSGIPGGYTF.

The CDR3 protein is CASSEQGGAQGNTIYF. For the CDR3, the DNA is TGTGCCAGCAGTGAACAAGGGGGGGCACAGGGAAACACCATATATTTT. This chain links TRBV6-1 with TRBJ1-3; D is perhaps TRBD1 (6 bases). In germline, CDR1 is MNHNS, CDR2 SASEGT. With 2 bases removed from V and 4 bases from J, the gap between germline ends came to 15 bases. The CDR3 is made up of 16 amino acids.

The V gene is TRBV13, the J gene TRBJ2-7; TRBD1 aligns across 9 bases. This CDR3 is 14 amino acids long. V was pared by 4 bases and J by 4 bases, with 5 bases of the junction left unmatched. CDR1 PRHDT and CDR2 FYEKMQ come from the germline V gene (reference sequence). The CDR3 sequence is CASSSGTGLYEQYF. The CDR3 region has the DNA TGTGCCAGCAGCTCCGGGACAGGGTTGTACGAGCAGTACTTC.

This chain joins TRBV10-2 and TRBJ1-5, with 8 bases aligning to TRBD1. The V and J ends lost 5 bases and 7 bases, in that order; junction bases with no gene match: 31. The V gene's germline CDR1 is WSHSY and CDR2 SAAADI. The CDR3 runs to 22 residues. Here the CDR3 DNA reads TGCGCCAGCAGTTACGGCAGTACAGGGGGGAGAGCCGACAGGGCTTACGGACAGCCCCAGCATTTT. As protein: CASSYGSTGGRADRAYGQPQHF.

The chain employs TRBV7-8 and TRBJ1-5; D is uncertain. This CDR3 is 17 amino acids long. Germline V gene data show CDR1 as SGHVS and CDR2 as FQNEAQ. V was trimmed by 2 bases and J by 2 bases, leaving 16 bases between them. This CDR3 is CASSLLPAPGGNQPQHF. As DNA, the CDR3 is TGTGCCAGCAGCTTACTTCCAGCCCCCGGGGGCAATCAGCCCCAGCATTTT. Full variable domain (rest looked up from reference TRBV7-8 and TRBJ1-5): GAGVSQSPRYKVAKRGQDVALRCDPISGHVSLFWYQQALGQGPEFLTYFQNEAQLDKSGLPSDRFFAERPEGSVSTLKIQRTQQEDSAVYLCASSLLPAPGGNQPQHFGDGTRLSIL.

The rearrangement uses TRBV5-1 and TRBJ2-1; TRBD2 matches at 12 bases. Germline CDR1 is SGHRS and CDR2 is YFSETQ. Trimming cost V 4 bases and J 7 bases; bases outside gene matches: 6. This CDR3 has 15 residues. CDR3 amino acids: CASSQATSGGNEQFF. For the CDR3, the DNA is TGCGCCAGCAGCCAGGCGACTAGCGGGGGAAATGAGCAGTTCTTC.

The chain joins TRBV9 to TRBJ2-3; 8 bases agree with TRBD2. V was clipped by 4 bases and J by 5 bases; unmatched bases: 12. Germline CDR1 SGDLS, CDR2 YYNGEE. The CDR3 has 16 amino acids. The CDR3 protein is CASSLSVAGRGDTQYF. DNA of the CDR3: TGTGCCAGCAGCTTGAGCGTAGCGGGGCGGGGAGATACGCAGTATTTT.

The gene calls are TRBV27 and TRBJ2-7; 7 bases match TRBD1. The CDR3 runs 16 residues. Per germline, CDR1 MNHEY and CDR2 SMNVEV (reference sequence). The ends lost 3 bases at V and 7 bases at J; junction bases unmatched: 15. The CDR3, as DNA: TGTGCCAGCAGTTTCCTACCGGGGACAGCCTTGAGGGAGCAGTACTTC. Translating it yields CASSFLPGTALREQYF.

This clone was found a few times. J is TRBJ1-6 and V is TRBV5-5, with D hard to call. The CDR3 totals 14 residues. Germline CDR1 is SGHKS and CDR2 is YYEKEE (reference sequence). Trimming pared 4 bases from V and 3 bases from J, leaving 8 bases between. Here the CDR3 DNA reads TGTGCCAGCAGCCCGTCACTCTATAATTCACCCCTCCACTTT. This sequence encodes CASSPSLYNSPLHF. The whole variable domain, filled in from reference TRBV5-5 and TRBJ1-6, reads DAGVTQSPTHLIKTRGQQVTLRCSPISGHKSVSWYQQVLGQGPQFIFQYYEKEERGRGNFPDRFSARQFPNYSSELNVNALLLGDSALYLCASSPSLYNSPLHFGNGTRLTVT.

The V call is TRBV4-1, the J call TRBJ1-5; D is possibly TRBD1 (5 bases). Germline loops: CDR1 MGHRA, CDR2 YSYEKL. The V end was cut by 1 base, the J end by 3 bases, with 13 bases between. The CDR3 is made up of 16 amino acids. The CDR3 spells CASSQAPGGYNQPQHF. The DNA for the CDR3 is TGCGCCAGCAGCCAAGCCCCTGGGGGGTACAATCAGCCCCAGCATTTT.

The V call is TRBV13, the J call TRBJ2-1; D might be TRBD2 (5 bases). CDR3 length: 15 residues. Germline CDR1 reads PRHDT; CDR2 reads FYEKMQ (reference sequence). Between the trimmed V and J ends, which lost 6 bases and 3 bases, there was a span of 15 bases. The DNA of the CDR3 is TGTGCCAGCAGGCTCGTTCTTGGGAGCTACAATGAGCAGTTCTTC. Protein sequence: CASRLVLGSYNEQFF. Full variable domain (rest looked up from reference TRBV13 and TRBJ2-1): AAGVIQSPRHLIKEKRETATLKCYPIPRHDTVYWYQQGPGQDPQFLISFYEKMQSDKGSIPDRFSAQQFSDYHSELNMSSLELGDSALYFCASRLVLGSYNEQFFGPGTRLTVL.